These 19 T cell receptor beta chains were all obtained from the same sample, sequenced in a study of PD-L1 blockade in urothelial cancer. Sequencing used immunoSEQ multiplex PCR; TCRdb keeps in-frame clones, though not all of them. The data hold more than 60,000 clones, with 85% to 90% observed a single time. The time point was: peripheral blood 6 weeks after treatment start. This specimen was PBMCs, taken around atezolizumab (anti-PD-L1) treatment. The receptors stem from a man in his 60s with urothelial cancer.

The gene calls are TRBV9 and TRBJ2-3, with TRBD2 matching 12 bases. Germline V lookup: CDR1 SGDLS, CDR2 YYNGEE. The J segment lost 4 bases and the V segment lost 5 bases, leaving 5 bases of the junction unmatched. This CDR3 comprises 15 residues. The CDR3 reads CASSELAGGADTQYF. The CDR3 DNA is TGTGCCAGCAGTGAGCTAGCGGGGGGGGCAGATACGCAGTATTTT.

The V and J genes are TRBV25-1 and TRBJ1-2; D call uncertain. Trimming shortened V by 2 bases and J by 4 bases, and 8 bases separated the two germline ends. CDR3 size: 13 residues. The germline V gene has CDR1 MGHDK and CDR2 SYGVNS. The CDR3 spells CASSEVGRYGYTF. CDR3 nucleotides: TGTGCCAGCAGTGAAGTTGGCCGCTATGGCTACACCTTC.

This chain links TRBV7-9 with TRBJ2-7; no definite D call. CDR1 and CDR2 (germline): SEHNR, FQNEAQ (reference sequence). The CDR3 spans 14 residues. Trimming left V 1 base short and J 2 bases short, with 9 bases between. CDR3 bases: TGTGCCAGCAGCTTAGTAGTGTACCCCTACGAGCAGTACTTC. It specifies CASSLVVYPYEQYF.

V usage is TRBV30 and J usage is TRBJ2-7; D possibly corresponds to TRBD2 (5 bases). This CDR3 is 10 amino acids long. Germline V gives CDR1 GTSNPN, CDR2 SVGIG (reference sequence). V lost 5 bases, J lost 6 bases, and 8 bases lay in between. The CDR3 is CAWGLVEQYF. In DNA, the CDR3 is TGTGCCTGGGGACTTGTCGAGCAGTACTTC.

This CDR3 reads CASSLSLQPGEQYF. The CDR3 DNA sequence: TGTGCCAGCAGCTTATCCCTCCAACCGGGCGAGCAGTACTTC. The chain uses TRBV7-9 and TRBJ2-7; D gene unclear. Trimming took off 2 bases at V and 6 bases at J, with 14 bases between the two ends. Germline V gene data show CDR1 as SEHNR and CDR2 as FQNEAQ (reference sequence). This CDR3 spans 14 amino acids.

The CDR3 region has the DNA TGTGCCAGCAGCGTCCACCAAGCGGGGGGAGCGAACACCGGGGAGCTGTTTTTT. Encoded protein: CASSVHQAGGANTGELFF. J is TRBJ2-2 and V is TRBV9, with TRBD2 matching over 9 bases. CDR1 SGDLS and CDR2 YYNGEE come from the germline V gene. Trimming removed 2 bases from V and 0 bases from J; junction bases left unmatched: 8. The CDR3 is 18 residues long.

The rearrangement links TRBV2 to TRBJ1-5; 7 bases match TRBD1. Germline CDR1 and CDR2: SNHLY and FYNNEI. J gave up 5 bases and V 7 bases, and 5 bases lay outside the gene matches. The CDR3 runs 13 residues. The CDR3 nucleotides read TGTGCCAGCAATGGGGACAGATATCAGCCCCAGCATTTT. It encodes CASNGDRYQPQHF.

The chain carries TRBV9 and TRBJ2-3; 10 nucleotides match TRBD2. This CDR3 has 16 amino acids. Looked up from germline, CDR1 is SGDLS and CDR2 is YYNGEE. V gave up 4 bases and J gave up 2 bases; unmatched junction bases: 7. The DNA for the CDR3 is TGTGCCAGCAGCTCTCGGACTAGCGGAGACACAGATACGCAGTATTTT. It translates to CASSSRTSGDTDTQYF.

This chain joins TRBV6-5 and TRBJ1-4; no reliable D call. The CDR3 is made up of 13 amino acids. The germline V and J ends were trimmed by 2 bases and 7 bases, with 8 bases remaining between them. Germline loops: CDR1 MNHEY, CDR2 SVGAGI. The chain's CDR3 is CASSYRGAEKLFF. The CDR3 bases are TGTGCCAGCAGTTACCGGGGTGCTGAAAAACTGTTTTTT.

The chain employs TRBV6-1 and TRBJ1-2; D ambiguous. The CDR3 has 15 amino acids. In germline, CDR1 is MNHNS, CDR2 SASEGT. Trimming left V 2 bases short and J 4 bases short, with 14 bases between. The CDR3 nucleotides are TGTGCCAGCAGTGAATCCCGGACTTCGCTCTATGGCTACACCTTC. Translation gives CASSESRTSLYGYTF.

This chain links TRBV7-3 with TRBJ2-3; D gene ambiguous. CDR3 length: 15 amino acids. V lost 2 bases, J lost 0 bases, and 9 bases lay in between. Germline V lookup: CDR1 SGHTA, CDR2 FQGTGA. In nucleotides, the CDR3 is TGTGCCAGCAGCTTAGACTTCACTAGCACAGATACGCAGTATTTT. Translating gives CASSLDFTSTDTQYF.

The V call is TRBV6-6, the J call TRBJ2-3, with D maybe TRBD2 (5 bases). The CDR3 is 14 residues long. Germline CDR1 MNHNY, CDR2 SVGAGI (reference sequence). V gave up 3 bases and J gave up 0 bases, with 7 bases separating them. DNA of the CDR3: TGTGCCAGCAGTTATACGGGAAGCACAGATACGCAGTATTTT. This encodes CASSYTGSTDTQYF.

The V gene is TRBV30, the J gene TRBJ2-7, with unresolved D. The germline V and J ends were trimmed by 2 bases and 4 bases, with 12 bases remaining between them. The germline V gene encodes CDR1 GTSNPN and CDR2 SVGIG (reference sequence). There are 13 residues in the CDR3. CDR3 sequence: CAWSTIASYEQYF. The CDR3 DNA reads TGTGCCTGGAGTACGATAGCTTCTTACGAGCAGTACTTC.

The J gene is TRBJ1-2, the V gene TRBV5-6; 7 nucleotides agree with TRBD1. Germline CDR1 reads SGHDT; CDR2 reads YYEEEE. The CDR3 covers 15 residues. Germline trimming cut 2 bases from V and 4 bases from J; bases unmatched to any gene: 8. CDR3 sequence (DNA): TGTGCCAGCAGCTTAACAGGGGTCCTCTTCTATGGCTACACCTTC. Its protein product is CASSLTGVLFYGYTF.

The gene calls are TRBV27 and TRBJ1-2, with D possibly TRBD1 on 5 matching bases. The germline V gene encodes CDR1 MNHEY and CDR2 SMNVEV (reference sequence). The CDR3 sequence is 14 residues long. V dropped 6 bases and J dropped 2 bases, with 13 bases sitting between them. CDR3 loop: CASRLLGGNYGYTF. The CDR3 DNA sequence: TGTGCCAGCAGATTACTGGGGGGGAACTATGGCTACACCTTC.

This rearrangement joins TRBV28 to TRBJ1-1; D unclear. V lost 5 bases and J 0 bases, leaving 10 bases between the germline ends. Germline CDR1 is MDHEN and CDR2 is SYDVKM. CDR3 length equals 14 residues. CDR3 nucleotides: TGTGCCAGCAGTACCAGGCCCATGAACACTGAAGCTTTCTTT. It encodes CASSTRPMNTEAFF.

This chain links TRBV9 with TRBJ1-1, with D perhaps matching TRBD1 (5 bases). V lost 4 bases and J lost 5, with 18 bases in between. The CDR3 loop spans 15 amino acids. Germline CDR1 is SGDLS and CDR2 is YYNGEE. The CDR3 nucleotides are TGTGCCAGCAGCCCCTCCTTGGGGGGGAGGACTGAAGCTTTCTTT. Translated, it gives CASSPSLGGRTEAFF.

The V gene is TRBV20-1, the J gene TRBJ2-7; D ambiguous. V was pared by 3 bases and J by 3 bases, with 6 bases between. The CDR3 loop spans 11 amino acids. Looked up from germline, CDR1 is DFQATT and CDR2 is SNEGSKA (reference sequence). CDR3 loop: CSASPLYEQYF. DNA of the CDR3: TGCAGTGCTAGTCCCCTCTACGAGCAGTACTTC.

This clone has a single count. V gene TRBV2 combines with J gene TRBJ1-2, with TRBD1 matching 10 bases. Germline values: CDR1 SNHLY, CDR2 FYNNEI. With 6 bases clipped from V and 8 bases from J, the junction kept 9 bases outside the gene matches. The CDR3 length is 14 residues. CDR3 bases: TGTGCCAGCAGCAGGGACAGGGGTGTATACGGCTACACCTTC. Translated, it gives CASSRDRGVYGYTF.